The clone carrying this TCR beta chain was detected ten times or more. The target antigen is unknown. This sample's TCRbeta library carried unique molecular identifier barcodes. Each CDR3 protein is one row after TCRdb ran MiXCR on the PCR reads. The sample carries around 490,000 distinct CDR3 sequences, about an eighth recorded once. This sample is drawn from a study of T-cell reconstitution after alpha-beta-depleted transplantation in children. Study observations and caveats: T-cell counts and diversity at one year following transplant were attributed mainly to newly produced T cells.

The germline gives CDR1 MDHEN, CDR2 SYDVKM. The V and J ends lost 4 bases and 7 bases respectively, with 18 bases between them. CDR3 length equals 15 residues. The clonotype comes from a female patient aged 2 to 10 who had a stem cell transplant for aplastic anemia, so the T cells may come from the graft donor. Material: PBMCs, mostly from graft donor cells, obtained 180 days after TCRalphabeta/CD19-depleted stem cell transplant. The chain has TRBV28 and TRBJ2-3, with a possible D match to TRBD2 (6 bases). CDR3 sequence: CASSSPSGSSNTQYF. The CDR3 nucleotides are TGTGCCAGCAGTTCTCCCAGCGGGTCCTCAAATACGCAGTATTTT.